These 24 T cell receptor beta chains share one sample of origin, sequenced in a study of blood T cell repertoires in COVID-19. Sequenced by immunoSEQ multiplex PCR; TCRdb stores in-frame clones only, minus some. This sample yields roughly 200,000 clones, of which over 80% are seen a single time; over 1% belongs to the top ten. Sample: peripheral blood. These receptors originate from a woman between 25 and 40 years old with COVID-19, enrolled during active disease.

This chain joins TRBV14 and TRBJ2-2; TRBD2 agrees at 8 bases. The CDR3 length is 18 residues. Germline V CDR1 and CDR2: SGHDN, FVKESK. V trimming: 2 bases; J trimming: 3 bases; junction bases outside the gene matches: 11. The DNA of the CDR3 is TGTGCCAGCAGCCAATCAAGTGGACTAGCCCGGTACACCGGGGAGCTGTTTTTT. Its protein product is CASSQSSGLARYTGELFF.

The chain carries TRBV4-3 and TRBJ1-2; 9 bases fit TRBD1. The J segment lost 8 bases and the V segment lost 2 bases, leaving 6 bases of the junction unmatched. Looked up from germline, CDR1 is LGHNA and CDR2 is YSLEER. The CDR3 totals 14 residues. CDR3 coding DNA: TGCGCCAGCAGCCAATGGACAGGGGCGAGGGGCTACACCTTC. The encoded protein is CASSQWTGARGYTF.

The CDR3 coding sequence is TGTGCCAGCAGCCCGGGATCCAATGAGCAGTTCTTC. Translated, it gives CASSPGSNEQFF. The genes are TRBV9 and TRBJ2-1, with D maybe TRBD2 (5 bases). CDR1 SGDLS and CDR2 YYNGEE come from the germline V gene. This CDR3 is 12 amino acids long. Trimming left V 4 bases short and J 6 bases short, with 8 bases between.

CDR3 coding DNA: TGTGCCAGCAGCCCCCGACCGGGACTAAACACCGGGGAGCTGTTTTTT. It encodes CASSPRPGLNTGELFF. The rearrangement joins TRBV28 to TRBJ2-2, with 7 bases matching TRBD2. After removal of 6 bases from V and 2 bases from J, the junction contained 9 bases not matched to a gene. The CDR3 runs to 16 residues. Per the germline V gene, CDR1 is MDHEN and CDR2 is SYDVKM.

The rearrangement links TRBV24-1 to TRBJ1-4, with D possibly being TRBD1 (6 bases). CDR1 is KGHDR, CDR2 SFDVKD, per germline. This CDR3 has 15 residues. V lost 4 bases to trimming and J lost 8 bases, with 16 bases between them. The DNA for the CDR3 is TGTGCCACCAGTGAATCCACAGGGTCAGGCGAAAAACTGTTTTTT. Translated, it gives CATSESTGSGEKLFF.

The chain combines TRBV11-2 with TRBJ2-1, with 16 bases identical to TRBD2. Germline lookup yields CDR1 SGHAT and CDR2 FQNNGV. Trimming removed 4 bases from V and 9 bases from J; junction bases left unmatched: 6. This CDR3 is built from 16 residues. CDR3 in DNA: TGTGCCAGCAGCTGGGGACTAGCGGGAGGGGTTGTTGAGCAGTTCTTC. Protein: CASSWGLAGGVVEQFF.

This rearrangement joins TRBV7-9 to TRBJ1-4; 7 bases match TRBD1. The CDR3 has 15 amino acids. Trimming at V came to 6 bases and at J to 4 bases, leaving 8 bases not matched to a gene. Germline lookup yields CDR1 SEHNR and CDR2 FQNEAQ (reference sequence). This CDR3 reads CASRPDRAGNEKLFF. CDR3 in DNA: TGTGCCAGCAGACCAGACAGGGCTGGTAATGAAAAACTGTTTTTT. Variable domain in full (rest from reference TRBV7-9 and TRBJ1-4): DTGVSQNPRHKITKRGQNVTFRCDPISEHNRLYWYRQTLGQGPEFLTYFQNEAQLEKSRLLSDRFSAERPKGSFSTLEIQRTEQGDSAMYLCASRPDRAGNEKLFFGSGTQLSVL.

This rearrangement joins TRBV9 to TRBJ2-3; a weak D match, TRBD2 (7 bases). This CDR3 contains 17 residues. Germline-derived CDR1 and CDR2 are SGDLS and YYNGEE. Between the trimmed V and J ends, which lost 4 bases and 3 bases, there was a span of 21 bases. This CDR3 reads CASSKRGGTGLTDTQYF. CDR3 nucleotide sequence: TGTGCCAGCAGCAAAAGGGGGGGAACAGGACTTACAGATACGCAGTATTTT.

The J gene is TRBJ2-2, the V gene TRBV11-3, with D unclear. Between the trimmed V and J ends, which lost 5 bases and 1 base, there was a span of 2 bases. CDR1 SGHNT and CDR2 YENEEA come from the germline V gene. The CDR3 is 12 residues long. The CDR3 coding sequence is TGTGCCAGCAGCCAGAACACCGGGGAGCTGTTTTTT. Its protein product is CASSQNTGELFF.

This chain connects TRBV11-2 to TRBJ2-5, with no clear D. Germline-derived CDR1 and CDR2 are SGHAT and FQNNGV. The CDR3 spans 14 residues. Trimming stripped 2 bases from V and 2 bases from J, with 9 bases between. CDR3 DNA: TGTGCCAGCAGCTTAACTTGGGCACAAGAGACCCAGTACTTC. Translating it yields CASSLTWAQETQYF.

A few counts support this clone. The chain uses TRBV27 and TRBJ1-5; unclear D gene. The V end was cut by 6 bases, the J end by 7 bases, with 16 bases between. CDR3 length: 14 amino acids. Germline V CDR1 and CDR2: MNHEY, SMNVEV (reference sequence). The CDR3 nucleotides are TGTGCCAGCAGCCCGAGGGTGGAAGGCCAGCCCCAGCATTTT. It yields the protein CASSPRVEGQPQHF.

This chain joins TRBV19 and TRBJ1-5; 7 bases fit TRBD1. V lost 6 bases, J lost 3 bases, and 2 bases stayed unmatched. Germline V gene lookup returns CDR1 LNHDA and CDR2 SQIVND (reference sequence). This CDR3 has 13 residues. This chain's CDR3 is CASRGQFNQPQHF. The CDR3 coding sequence is TGTGCCAGTAGGGGACAGTTCAATCAGCCCCAGCATTTT.

This clone was recorded many times. The J gene is TRBJ2-1, the V gene TRBV19; 8 bases map to TRBD2. The germline V gene encodes CDR1 LNHDA and CDR2 SQIVND (reference sequence). The CDR3 contains 13 residues. Losses at the gene ends were 10 bases for V and 5 bases for J; bases not matched to a gene: 7. CDR3 nucleotides: TGTGCCACAAAAAGGCGGGGGGACAATGAGCAGTTCTTC. It encodes CATKRRGDNEQFF.

This chain joins TRBV6-5 and TRBJ1-2; TRBD1 aligns across 11 bases. Germline CDR1 reads MNHEY; CDR2 reads SVGAGI. The V and J ends lost 4 bases and 3 bases, in that order; junction bases with no gene match: 1. CDR3 length: 14 amino acids. Here the CDR3 reads CASSSDRGHYGYTF. DNA of the CDR3: TGTGCCAGCAGTTCGGACAGGGGGCACTATGGCTACACCTTC.

The chain links TRBV7-3 to TRBJ2-7, with D perhaps TRBD2 (6 bases). CDR1 SGHTA and CDR2 FQGTGA come from the germline V gene. Trimming took 2 bases from V and 5 from J, leaving 16 bases between them. This CDR3 spans 15 amino acids. Here the CDR3 reads CASSLGGQGSDEQYF. CDR3 coding DNA: TGTGCCAGCAGCTTAGGAGGGCAGGGTTCCGACGAGCAGTACTTC.

There are a few counts of this clone. The genes are TRBV10-1 and TRBJ2-7; 7 bases fit TRBD1. V shed 8 bases, J shed 0 bases, and the junction held 16 bases outside the gene matches. The CDR3 is 17 amino acids. Germline V gene sequence: CDR1 WNHNN, CDR2 SYGVQD (reference sequence). The CDR3 bases are TGCGCCAGCCCCGCACAGGGGCCCTACCATTCCTCCTACGAGCAGTACTTC. It translates to CASPAQGPYHSSYEQYF.

The V and J genes are TRBV19 and TRBJ1-4; 9 bases fit TRBD1. Per germline, CDR1 LNHDA and CDR2 SQIVND (reference sequence). The junction had 0 bases not matched to a gene; V was cut back by 6 bases and J by 1 base. CDR3 length: 14 residues. The CDR3 is CASRDRGTNEKLFF. The CDR3, as DNA: TGTGCCAGTAGGGACAGGGGAACTAATGAAAAACTGTTTTTT.

As concerns this clone: At the DNA level, this CDR3 is encoded by other sequences in the same sample as well. The gene calls are TRBV20-1 and TRBJ2-7; possibly TRBD2 for D (6 bases). This CDR3 contains 11 residues. V shed 3 bases and J shed 3 bases, with 6 bases lying between them. Germline V gives CDR1 DFQATT, CDR2 SNEGSKA (reference sequence). The CDR3 coding sequence is TGCAGTGCTAGGGGGGGCTACGAGCAGTACTTC. Amino acid sequence: CSARGGYEQYF.

The rearrangement joins TRBV15 to TRBJ2-3; D perhaps matches TRBD2 (5 bases). Trimming pared 9 bases from V and 1 base from J, leaving 11 bases between. CDR3 size: 13 residues. Germline V gene lookup returns CDR1 LNHNV and CDR2 YYDKDF (reference sequence). The CDR3 DNA sequence: TGTGCCACGAGGGCCCGGGGCACAGATACGCAGTATTTT. The encoded protein is CATRARGTDTQYF.

This sequence joins TRBV10-3 and TRBJ1-1; TRBD1 aligns across 8 bases. Germline CDR1 reads ENHRY; CDR2 reads SYGVKD. V gave up 6 bases and J gave up 1 base; unmatched junction bases: 4. The CDR3 sequence is 14 residues long. In nucleotides, the CDR3 is TGTGCCATCAGGTTGGGACAGGAGAACACTGAAGCTTTCTTT. It codes for CAIRLGQENTEAFF.

In this sample, this clone turned up once. This chain joins TRBV19 and TRBJ2-7, with 8 positions matching TRBD2. The CDR3 runs to 14 residues. J gave up 4 bases and V 8 bases, and 10 bases lay outside the gene matches. Germline V CDR1 and CDR2: LNHDA, SQIVND (reference sequence). CDR3 loop: CASGYGGGSYEQYF. In DNA, the CDR3 is TGTGCCAGTGGATACGGGGGGGGTTCGTACGAGCAGTACTTC.

The chain is built from TRBV28 and TRBJ2-1, with D perhaps TRBD2 (5 bases). Looked up from germline, CDR1 is MDHEN and CDR2 is SYDVKM. The CDR3 totals 15 residues. V lost 5 bases to trimming and J lost 3 bases, with 14 bases between them. The chain's CDR3 is CASSPPAGGYNEQFF. As DNA, the CDR3 is TGTGCCAGCAGTCCCCCGGCGGGTGGCTACAATGAGCAGTTCTTC.

This clone was found once. The chain employs TRBV19 and TRBJ1-2; no reliable D call. This CDR3 region has 14 residues. V lost 3 bases to trimming and J lost 0 bases, with 8 bases between them. In germline, CDR1 is LNHDA, CDR2 SQIVND (reference sequence). The DNA of the CDR3 is TGTGCCAGTAGTATGAGGCGGACTAACTATGGCTACACCTTC. It is translated as CASSMRRTNYGYTF.

The chain is built from TRBV13 and TRBJ2-7, with 10 bases identical to TRBD1. With V trimmed by 5 bases and J by 2 bases, 6 bases remained unmatched. Germline CDR1 is PRHDT and CDR2 is FYEKMQ (reference sequence). The CDR3 loop spans 15 amino acids. The CDR3 nucleotides read TGTGCCAGCAGCGTAACCGGGACAGGGGCCTACGAGCAGTACTTC. It is translated as CASSVTGTGAYEQYF.